The 3 T cell receptor beta chains below were found in one sample sequenced in a study of T cell repertoires in cytomegalovirus infection. TCRdb used MiXCR to reprocess the reads, holding one entry per CDR3 protein. The data hold around 71,000 distinct CDR3 sequences, with 35% to 45% observed a single time. These receptors lack a known antigen. The sample was CD8+ T cells from cultured PBMCs, taken from culture after CMV antigen stimulation. The receptors derive from a human donor in good health (CMV status not recorded). Some clones in this sample may be carry-over from other donors' samples.

This clonotype was found once. The chain links TRBV11-2 to TRBJ1-4, with a tentative D call TRBD1 (5 bases). The V end was cut by 5 bases, the J end by 5 bases, with 12 bases between. In germline, CDR1 is SGHAT, CDR2 FQNNGV. The CDR3 length is 14 residues. The CDR3, as DNA: TGTGCCAGCAGCCCCGACTGGGGGAATGAAAAACTGTTTTTT. This sequence encodes CASSPDWGNEKLFF.

The chain uses TRBV5-6 and TRBJ2-7; 11 bases align to TRBD2. V shed 4 bases, J shed 6 bases, and the junction held 6 bases outside the gene matches. The germline V gene encodes CDR1 SGHDT and CDR2 YYEEEE. This CDR3 has 14 residues. CDR3 sequence: CASSPGTSGPEQYF. CDR3 sequence (DNA): TGTGCCAGCAGCCCCGGGACTAGCGGCCCCGAGCAGTACTTC.

The table lists this clonotype with a count of one. J is TRBJ2-3 and V is TRBV7-3; the D gene is possibly TRBD2 (6 bases). V shed 2 bases and J shed 2 bases, with 8 bases lying between them. CDR3 length equals 14 residues. Germline V lookup: CDR1 SGHTA, CDR2 FQGTGA. The DNA of the CDR3 is TGTGCCAGCAGCTTATCGGGGGACACAGATACGCAGTATTTT. It is translated as CASSLSGDTDTQYF.